This T cell receptor (beta chain) is drawn from a study of cytomegalovirus exposure and HLA in healthy donors. Study-wide points: TCR beta chain V- and J-gene trimming was linked, in a later analysis, to a missense variant in DCLRE1C. In a later analysis, common viral pathogens appeared linked to several of the most significant clusters.

Primers included in the PCR were 60 Vbeta and 13 Jbeta primers. Assay: immunoSEQ multiplex PCR; the TCRdb copy retains only in-frame clones and omits some. The sample includes about 140,000 clones, 73% of them seen just once. Trimming took 3 bases from V and 10 from J, leaving 8 bases between them. The germline CDR1 and CDR2 sequences are MGHRA and YSYEKL. The CDR3 has 11 residues. About this clone: Its cognate antigen is unknown.

This clonotype originated in a human donor in good health. The specimen was PBMCs. V is TRBV4-1 and J is TRBJ2-3; a possible D gene is TRBD2 (7 bases). This CDR3 reads CASSQGGPQYF. The DNA for the CDR3 is TGCGCCAGCAGCCAGGGGGGGCCGCAGTATTTT.